Below, one T cell receptor beta chain is given with its context. Its specific antigen is unknown. Base qualities are not recorded, but no much larger clone differs from it by a single base. For deep sequencing, each PBMC sample was run in six replicates, with libraries mostly built from 480 ng of input genomic DNA. Following the manufacturer's instructions, the team built TCRbeta libraries using the immunoSEQ hsTCRbeta kit. The completed libraries were mixed into a single pool at 3 nM, then sequenced with an Illumina NovaSeq 6000 S4 flow cell. On the authors' methods: The immunoSEQ Analyzer was used for raw data preprocessing and quality control. The analysis was restricted to productive rearrangements, with each unique CDR3 amino acid sequence defining a clonotype. Repertoire clonality was estimated as the Gini-Simpson index, which was calculated using the R package tcR. Student's t test was used to compare Gini indices, while Pearson correlation assessed associations with tumor size change. TCRdb took this table from immuneACCESS and kept in-frame rearrangements with V and J called. Such tables lack part of the clones; where checked against another copy, unresolved V genes explain under half of the gap, and the rest is unexplained. The V and J calls and clone size were taken over from that table, and D and trimming were inferred from the DNA. Recorded for this sample are around 62,000 clones; around four fifths of them occurred a single time. The top ten clones comprise 2.6% of the sample.

This sample's time point label indicates: before neoadjuvant nivolumab. The patients had newly diagnosed stage II-IVA oral cavity squamous cell carcinoma and had not received any prior systemic or radiation treatment. The cohort was made up of patients with locally advanced, HPV-negative oral cavity squamous cell carcinoma. Peripheral blood mononuclear cells were analyzed directly and were not maintained or expanded in culture. The samples were drawn from a longitudinal correlative study tied to a single-arm phase II trial testing neoadjuvant nivolumab in oral cavity squamous cell carcinoma. Subject-matched pre- and post-treatment PBMCs and tumors from three responders and three non-responders underwent genomic DNA-based TCRbeta sequencing. Peripheral blood mononuclear cells were collected before nivolumab treatment and again after treatment, at the time of surgery. The Maxwell RSC DNA from Cells kit was used to isolate genomic DNA from PBMCs.

The record originates from a study of neoadjuvant anti-PD-1 for oral cavity cancer (dated by TCRdb to about 2021). Background on the whole study: Before undergoing curative-intent surgical resection, most patients got three to four biweekly nivolumab doses at 3 mg/kg. Patients who did not progress were given a fourth nivolumab dose at about day 43 and had definitive surgical resection on days 50-56. Under RECIST 1.1, a patient counted as a responder if showing complete response, partial response or stable disease, and as a non-responder if showing progression. The parent correlative cohort included some 13 patients, with an approximately 34% response rate.

Results and caveats for the whole study, not just this receptor: TCR analyses included only three patients per response group, and the authors called for larger cohorts for validation. After neoadjuvant nivolumab, T cell clonality (Gini index) in PBMCs was significantly higher in non-responders than in responders. Higher pretreatment blood TCRbeta clonality and lower post-treatment tumor TCRbeta clonality were correlated with higher pretreatment blood Treg/Th17 ratios.

This sequence was found in a person aged 35-79 years with oral cavity squamous cell carcinoma. The sample was PBMCs, taken before nivolumab (anti-PD-1) treatment.

In nucleotides, the sequence is TGTGCCAGCAGTGGGGGAGGGGACAAGTACTTC. It translates to CASSGGGDKYF. The chain employs TRBV2 and TRBJ2-7; the D gene is perhaps TRBD2, on 7 matching bases. Inclusive of the bounding cysteine and phenylalanine, the CDR3 is 11 residues long. Only the CDR3 portion is preserved as DNA: 33 bases, with reading frame beginning at the first base. Deletion took 4 bases off V and 11 bases off J, with a span of 12 bases between the germline ends. Per the germline V gene, SNHLY is the CDR1 and FYNNEI is the CDR2.